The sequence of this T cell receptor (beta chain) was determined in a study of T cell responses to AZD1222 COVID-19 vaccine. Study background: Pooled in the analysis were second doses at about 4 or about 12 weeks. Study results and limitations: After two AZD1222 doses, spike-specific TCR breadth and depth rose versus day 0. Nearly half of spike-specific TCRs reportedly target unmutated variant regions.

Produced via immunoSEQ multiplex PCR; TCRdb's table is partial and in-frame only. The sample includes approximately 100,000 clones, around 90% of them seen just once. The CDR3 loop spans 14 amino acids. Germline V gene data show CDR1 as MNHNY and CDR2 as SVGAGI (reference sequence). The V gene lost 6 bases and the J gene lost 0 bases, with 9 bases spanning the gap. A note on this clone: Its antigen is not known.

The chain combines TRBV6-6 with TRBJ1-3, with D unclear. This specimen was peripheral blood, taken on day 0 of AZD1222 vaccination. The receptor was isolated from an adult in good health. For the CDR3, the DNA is TGTGCCAGCAGCGACTCAAACTCTGGAAACACCATATATTTT. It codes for CASSDSNSGNTIYF.